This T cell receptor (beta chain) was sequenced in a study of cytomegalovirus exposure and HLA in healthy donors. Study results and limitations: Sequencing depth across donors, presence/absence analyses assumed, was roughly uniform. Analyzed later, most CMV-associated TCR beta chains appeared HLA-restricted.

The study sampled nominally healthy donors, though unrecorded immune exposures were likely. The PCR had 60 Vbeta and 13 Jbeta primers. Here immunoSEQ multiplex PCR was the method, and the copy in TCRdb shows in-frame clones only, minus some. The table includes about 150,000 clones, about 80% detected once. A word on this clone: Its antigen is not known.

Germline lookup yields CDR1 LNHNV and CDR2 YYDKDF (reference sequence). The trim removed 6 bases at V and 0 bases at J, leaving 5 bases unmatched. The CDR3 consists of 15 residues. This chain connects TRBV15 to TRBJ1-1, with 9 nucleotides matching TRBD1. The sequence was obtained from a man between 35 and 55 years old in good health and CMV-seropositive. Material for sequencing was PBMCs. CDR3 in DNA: TGTGCCACCAGTCCCGGGACAGGGATGAACACTGAAGCTTTCTTT. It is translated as CATSPGTGMNTEAFF.